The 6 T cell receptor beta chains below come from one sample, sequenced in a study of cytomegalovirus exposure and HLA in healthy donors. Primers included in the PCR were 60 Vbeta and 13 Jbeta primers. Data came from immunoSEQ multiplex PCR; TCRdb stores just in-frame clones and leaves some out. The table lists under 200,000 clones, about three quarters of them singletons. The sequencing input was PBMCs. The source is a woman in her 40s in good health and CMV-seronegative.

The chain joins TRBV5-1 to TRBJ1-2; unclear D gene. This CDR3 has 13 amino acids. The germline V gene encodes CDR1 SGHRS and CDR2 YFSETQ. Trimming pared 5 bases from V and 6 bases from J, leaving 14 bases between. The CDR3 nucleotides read TGCGCCAGCAGTCCGGCTATGCGGGATGGCTACACCTTC. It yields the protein CASSPAMRDGYTF.

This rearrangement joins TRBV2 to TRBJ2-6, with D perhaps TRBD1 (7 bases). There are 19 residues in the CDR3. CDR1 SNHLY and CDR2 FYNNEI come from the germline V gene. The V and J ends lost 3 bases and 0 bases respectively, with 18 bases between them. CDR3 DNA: TGTGCCAGCAGTGAGGTCAGGGGGGTTCGAAGCTCTGGGGCCAACGTCCTGACTTTC. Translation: CASSEVRGVRSSGANVLTF.

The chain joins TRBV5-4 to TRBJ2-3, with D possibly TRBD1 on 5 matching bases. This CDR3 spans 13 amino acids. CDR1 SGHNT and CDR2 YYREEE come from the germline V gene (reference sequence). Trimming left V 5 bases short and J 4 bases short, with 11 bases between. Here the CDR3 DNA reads TGTGCCAGCAGAGGGGATTACGCAGATACGCAGTATTTT. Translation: CASRGDYADTQYF.

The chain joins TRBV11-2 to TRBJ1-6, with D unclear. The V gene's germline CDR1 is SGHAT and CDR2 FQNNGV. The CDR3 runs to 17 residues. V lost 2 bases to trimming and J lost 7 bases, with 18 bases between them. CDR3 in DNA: TGTGCCAGCAGCTTAAGCGGCGCAGCAGGCCGAAATTCACCCCTCCACTTT. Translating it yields CASSLSGAAGRNSPLHF. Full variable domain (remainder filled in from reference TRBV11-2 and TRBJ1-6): EAGVAQSPRYKIIEKRQSVAFWCNPISGHATLYWYQQILGQGPKLLIQFQNNGVVDDSQLPKDRFSAERLKGVDSTLKIQPAKLEDSAVYLCASSLSGAAGRNSPLHFGNGTRLTVT.

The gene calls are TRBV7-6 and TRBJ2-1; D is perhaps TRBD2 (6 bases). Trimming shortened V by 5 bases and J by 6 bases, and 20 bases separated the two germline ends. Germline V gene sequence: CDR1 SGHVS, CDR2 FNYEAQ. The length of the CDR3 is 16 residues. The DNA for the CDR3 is TGTGCCAGCAGCCCCCTCGCGGGAATCGACACCAATGAGCAGTTCTTC. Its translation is CASSPLAGIDTNEQFF.

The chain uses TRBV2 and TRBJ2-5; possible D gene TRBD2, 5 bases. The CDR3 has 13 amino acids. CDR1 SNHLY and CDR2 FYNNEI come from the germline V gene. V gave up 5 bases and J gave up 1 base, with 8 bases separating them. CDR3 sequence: CASSSSAQETQYF. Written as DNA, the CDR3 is TGTGCCAGCAGTAGTAGCGCCCAAGAGACCCAGTACTTC.